A single T cell receptor (beta chain) is shown here with its context. Method: immunoSEQ multiplex PCR; TCRdb's copy keeps in-frame clones and lacks some. The profile covers about 76,000 clones, with approximately 86% appearing a single time and around 4.8% taken by the ten largest. These data are taken from a study of technical replicates of blood from several donors. The clonotype originates from a human donor in good health. Some clones in this sample may be carry-over from other donors' samples. The sample consisted of PBMCs.

The CDR3 reads CASSLARKLEQFF. The CDR3 DNA is TGTGCCAGCAGCTTAGCGCGAAAACTGGAGCAGTTCTTC. The V and J genes are TRBV13 and TRBJ2-1; no clear D. Trimming took off 1 base at V and 10 bases at J, with 11 bases between the two ends. Looked up from germline, CDR1 is PRHDT and CDR2 is FYEKMQ (reference sequence). The CDR3 spans 13 residues.